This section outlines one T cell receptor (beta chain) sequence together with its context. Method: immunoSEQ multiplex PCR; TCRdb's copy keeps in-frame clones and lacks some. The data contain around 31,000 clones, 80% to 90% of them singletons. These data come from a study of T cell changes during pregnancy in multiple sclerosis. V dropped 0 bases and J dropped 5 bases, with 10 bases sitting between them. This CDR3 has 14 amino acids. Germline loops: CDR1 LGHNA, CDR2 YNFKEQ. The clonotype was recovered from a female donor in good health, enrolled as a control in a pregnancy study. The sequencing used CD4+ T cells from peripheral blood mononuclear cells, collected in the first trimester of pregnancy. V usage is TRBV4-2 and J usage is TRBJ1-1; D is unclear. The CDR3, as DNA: TGTGCCAGCAGCCAAGATCGGGGTCGGACTGAAGCTTTCTTT. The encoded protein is CASSQDRGRTEAFF.